These 17 T cell receptor beta chains came from one sample sequenced in a study of T-cell reconstitution after alpha-beta-depleted transplantation in children. The TCRbeta library incorporated unique molecular identifiers. TCRdb re-called the PCR reads with MiXCR, one entry per CDR3 protein. The sample carries some 590,000 distinct CDR3 sequences, about 10% recorded once. The sample here was PBMCs from the stem cell graft donor, taken from the stem cell graft. These receptors all come from a human donor who donated a stem cell graft to a child with acute myeloid leukemia.

This clonotype appeared a few times. V is TRBV7-2 and J is TRBJ2-7, with D uncertain. Germline V gives CDR1 SGHTA, CDR2 FQGNSA. The length of the CDR3 is 15 residues. V was trimmed by 3 bases and J by 4 bases, leaving 16 bases between them. The CDR3 region has the DNA TGTGCCAGCAGCTTCGACTCCTCCCAGATATACGAGCAGTACTTC. It specifies CASSFDSSQIYEQYF.

The chain couples TRBV27 to TRBJ2-5; D is ambiguous. The CDR3 is 10 residues long. V lost 3 bases to trimming and J lost 6 bases, with 2 bases between them. CDR1 and CDR2 from the germline V gene are MNHEY and SMNVEV (reference sequence). CDR3 region: CASSFKTQYF. The CDR3 region has the DNA TGTGCCAGCAGTTTCAAGACCCAGTACTTC.

The V call is TRBV15, the J call TRBJ2-6, with TRBD1 matching over 9 bases. From germline, CDR1 is LNHNV and CDR2 YYDKDF (reference sequence). CDR3 length: 17 residues. J was trimmed by 1 base and V by 6 bases; bases with no gene match: 7. The CDR3 loop reads CATSNFGTGSGANVLTF. The CDR3 coding sequence is TGTGCCACCAGTAACTTCGGGACAGGGTCTGGGGCCAACGTCCTGACTTTC.

This clonotype was detected ten times or more. The chain has TRBV20-1 and TRBJ2-7; 14 bases agree with TRBD2. Per germline, CDR1 DFQATT and CDR2 SNEGSKA (reference sequence). The CDR3 loop spans 14 amino acids. Unmatched junction bases numbered 4, after V lost 3 bases and J lost 6 bases. CDR3 sequence (DNA): TGCAGTGCTAGCGGGACTAGCGGGAGTCCCGAGCAGTACTTC. Protein product: CSASGTSGSPEQYF.

This clonotype was detected once. The germline gene is not matched at one end of the junction; a read error may be the cause. The chain has TRBV20-1 and TRBJ1-1; possibly TRBD1 for D (6 bases). This CDR3 spans 14 amino acids. From germline, CDR1 is DFQATT and CDR2 SNEGSKA (reference sequence). CDR3 coding DNA: TGCGGTGCTCCCCCCTCGAGGGGGGACACTGAAGCTTTCTTT. Translating it yields CGAPPSRGDTEAFF.

The gene calls are TRBV24-1 and TRBJ2-1, with D possibly matching TRBD2 (5 bases). The V gene's germline CDR1 is KGHDR and CDR2 SFDVKD. V shed 0 bases and J shed 0 bases, with 14 bases lying between them. The CDR3 consists of 18 residues. The CDR3 sequence: CATSDLPSPGSSYNEQFF. As DNA, the CDR3 is TGTGCCACCAGTGATTTGCCCTCCCCGGGAAGCTCCTACAATGAGCAGTTCTTC.

The chain joins TRBV7-3 to TRBJ2-1; 8 nucleotides line up with TRBD1. CDR3 length: 14 amino acids. Germline trimming cut 5 bases from V and 7 bases from J; bases unmatched to any gene: 7. CDR1 is SGHTA and CDR2 is FQGTGA in the germline V gene. As DNA, the CDR3 is TGTGCCAGCAGCCCAGGGGGCCGGGGGAATGAGCAGTTCTTC. This translates into CASSPGGRGNEQFF. The whole variable domain, remainder taken from reference TRBV7-3 and TRBJ2-1, is GAGVSQTPSNKVTEKGKYVELRCDPISGHTALYWYRQSLGQGPEFLIYFQGTGAADDSGLPNDRFFAVRPEGSVSTLKIQRTERGDSAVYLCASSPGGRGNEQFFGPGTRLTVL.

Notes on this clonotype: A read error may produce the germline difference seen at one junction end. The chain recombines TRBV2 with TRBJ2-7, with 15 bases fitting TRBD2. Germline assignment: CDR1 SNHLY and CDR2 FYNNEI. This CDR3 spans 18 amino acids. This CDR3 is CAISSQGTSGRTSYEQYF. CDR3 in DNA: TGTGCCATCAGTTCACAGGGGACTAGCGGGAGGACCTCCTACGAGCAGTACTTC.

This clonotype was found a few times. The chain couples TRBV29-1 to TRBJ1-1; D may be TRBD1 (5 bases). CDR1 SQVTM and CDR2 ANQGSEA come from the germline V gene. The germline V and J ends were trimmed by 6 bases and 1 base, with 18 bases remaining between them. The CDR3 consists of 15 residues. The DNA for the CDR3 is TGCAGCGTCCCCTTCCTGACCGGGGGGAACACTGAAGCTTTCTTT. Its translation: CSVPFLTGGNTEAFF. The complete variable domain, with remaining parts taken from reference TRBV29-1 and TRBJ1-1, reads SAVISQKPSRDICQRGTSLTIQCQVDSQVTMMFWYRQQPGQSLTLIATANQGSEATYESGFVIDKFPISRPNLTFSTLTVSNMSPEDSSIYLCSVPFLTGGNTEAFFGQGTRLTVV.

This clonotype was recorded many times. The gene calls are TRBV20-1 and TRBJ2-1; 13 nucleotides align to TRBD2. Trimming cost V 3 bases and J 1 base; bases outside gene matches: 9. The CDR3 runs to 18 residues. In germline, CDR1 is DFQATT, CDR2 SNEGSKA (reference sequence). CDR3 nucleotides: TGCAGTGCTAGCCTACTAGCGGGAGGGCTAGTATCCTACAATGAGCAGTTCTTC. It translates to CSASLLAGGLVSYNEQFF.

This clonotype appeared a few times. The rearrangement uses TRBV6-5 and TRBJ2-2; D is perhaps TRBD1 or TRBD2 (6 bases each). The germline gives CDR1 MNHEY, CDR2 SVGAGI. CDR3 size: 15 residues. Trimming removed 2 bases from V and 9 bases from J, with 16 bases in between. Here the CDR3 DNA reads TGTGCCAGCAGTTACGTCAGGGGAGGATACCGGGAGCTGTTTTTT. Encoded protein: CASSYVRGGYRELFF.

This clonotype was seen more than once but under ten times. V and J are TRBV6-1 and TRBJ1-2; the D gene is possibly TRBD1 (5 bases). The CDR3 is 14 residues long. Trimming left V 7 bases short and J 8 bases short, with 20 bases between. Germline CDR1 reads MNHNS; CDR2 reads SASEGT. The CDR3 reads CASTDNFPGGGYTF. Here the CDR3 DNA reads TGTGCCAGCACCGATAACTTCCCCGGGGGAGGCTACACCTTC.

This clonotype was found a few times. The chain combines TRBV12-3 or TRBV12-4 with TRBJ1-2, with a possible D match to TRBD1 (5 bases). The V end was cut by 0 bases, the J end by 1 base, with 15 bases between. The length of the CDR3 is 17 residues. DNA of the CDR3: TGTGCCAGCAGTTTAGCCAGGGCAGGGATGAATAACTATGGCTACACCTTC. Protein: CASSLARAGMNNYGYTF.

This clonotype has only a few counts. The chain links TRBV5-5 to TRBJ2-5, with 8 bases fitting TRBD2. Trimming removed 0 bases from V and 2 bases from J; junction bases left unmatched: 3. CDR3 length: 15 residues. Germline V lookup: CDR1 SGHKS, CDR2 YYEKEE (reference sequence). The chain's CDR3 is CASSLGPSGQETQYF. In DNA form, the CDR3 reads TGTGCCAGCAGCTTGGGGCCTAGCGGGCAAGAGACCCAGTACTTC.

This clonotype was detected many times. The gene calls are TRBV20-1 and TRBJ2-7; D possibly corresponds to TRBD2 (6 bases). Germline CDR1 DFQATT, CDR2 SNEGSKA (reference sequence). The V gene lost 3 bases and the J gene lost 2 bases, with 11 bases spanning the gap. This CDR3 has 13 residues. CDR3 nucleotide sequence: TGCAGTGCTAGTTTCCCGGGGGCCTACGAGCAGTACTTC. This codes for CSASFPGAYEQYF.

With regard to this clonotype: The missing conserved phenylalanine or tryptophan at the end of this CDR3 makes a read error likely. The chain is built from TRBV28 and TRBJ2-2, with 10 nucleotides matching TRBD1. V lost 5 bases, J lost 4 bases, and 1 base stayed unmatched. The CDR3 has 14 amino acids. Germline V CDR1 and CDR2: MDHEN, SYDVKM. CDR3 sequence (DNA): TGTGCCAGCAGTCGGACAGGGGGCACCGGGGAGCTGTTTTAT. The encoded protein is CASSRTGGTGELFY.

This clonotype was seen ten or more times. One junction end does not reproduce the germline sequence, and a read error may be involved. This chain uses TRBV28 with TRBJ1-1; 9 bases fit TRBD1. The CDR3 sequence is 14 residues long. The V gene's germline CDR1 is MDHEN and CDR2 SYDVKM. CDR3 region: CASRDGTGNAEAFF. CDR3 nucleotide sequence: TGTGCCAGCAGGGACGGGACAGGGAACGCTGAAGCTTTCTTT.